The subject of this entry is one T cell receptor (beta chain). This CDR3 contains 14 residues. CDR1 and CDR2 from the germline V gene are SGDLS and YYNGEE. With 0 bases removed from V and 8 bases from J, the gap between germline ends came to 11 bases. Ages ranged from about 18 to 100 years, with residence in 20 to 30 US areas. Each participant's cohort was designated according to participant-reported clinical history. Before being deemed recovered, Cohort 3 donors had two negative PCRs, clearance, or symptom resolution. The data originate from a study of blood T cell repertoires in COVID-19. In the authors' methods: For nucleated cells, counts were estimated from reference gene primer amplification. Assay: immunoSEQ multiplex PCR; the TCRdb copy retains only in-frame clones and omits some. For V, J and clone size, that table is used; D and trimming come from the DNA. Among 300,000 to 400,000 clones listed, roughly nine tenths were seen once.

The sequencing input was PBMCs or T cells enriched from blood (not recorded which). The rearrangement links TRBV9 to TRBJ1-4; no clear D. This TCR was recovered from a man aged 55 to 70 who had recovered from COVID-19. The CDR3 DNA reads as TGTGCCAGCAGCGTAGGACCAGGCCGGGAAAAACTGTTTTTT. Translation: CASSVGPGREKLFF.